This TCR beta chain emerged from a study of OX40 agonist ivuxolimab in advanced cancers. Background on the study: Three partial responders included one hepatocellular carcinoma patient and two cutaneous melanoma patients.

This CDR3 has 12 amino acids. Germline CDR1 and CDR2: PRHDT and FYEKMQ (reference sequence). Profiled with immunoSEQ multiplex PCR; TCRdb holds only in-frame clones, not every one. The table includes about 46,000 clones, 88% detected once. Worth noting for this clone: The junction does not match germline at one end; this may be a read error.

The source of this sequence is an adult with an advanced solid tumor such as melanoma, head and neck, liver or kidney cancer. Sequenced material: CD4+ or CD8+ T cells sorted from blood, taken in a trial of the OX40 agonist ivuxolimab. The V call is TRBV13, the J call TRBJ2-7, with a weak D call TRBD1 (6 bases). CDR3 sequence reads: CASSLERRQADF. The DNA for the CDR3 is TGTGCCAGCAGCTTAGAGCGGCGACAGGCGGACTTC.